A single sample is the source of the 13 T cell receptor beta chains below, sequenced in a study of radiation and T cells in renal cell carcinoma. The time point is: blood 4 weeks post-SBRT, at nephrectomy. Described treatment: 15 Gy SBRT to primary tumor, nephrectomy 4 weeks later. Assay: immunoSEQ multiplex PCR; the TCRdb copy retains only in-frame clones and omits some. Here the sample spans over 120,000 clones, 70% to 90% being singletons. The material sequenced was blood, taken from a patient whose treatment included radiotherapy and nephrectomy. All receptors derive from a woman between 45 and 60 years old with renal cell carcinoma.

The chain has TRBV6-5 and TRBJ1-4; weak D call: TRBD1 (5 bases). The germline gives CDR1 MNHEY, CDR2 SVGAGI. The CDR3 has 15 amino acids. The V gene lost 4 bases and the J gene lost 0 bases, with 9 bases spanning the gap. The DNA of the CDR3 is TGTGCCAGCAGTTGGGGGAGTGCAACTAATGAAAAACTGTTTTTT. Translated, it gives CASSWGSATNEKLFF.

The chain has TRBV4-3 and TRBJ2-5; 11 bases line up with TRBD2. The end of the DNA fits TRBJ2-7 better, so the J call may be wrong. The CDR3 is made up of 18 amino acids. Germline CDR1 reads LGHNA; CDR2 reads YSLEER. CDR3 nucleotides: TGCGCCAGCAGCCAAGATCGGCACCTAGCGGGGGGTCGCAACGAGCAGTACTTC. It encodes CASSQDRHLAGGRNEQYF.

The chain is built from TRBV4-3 and TRBJ2-1; 8 bases fit TRBD1. The CDR3 extends over 12 amino acids. The germline CDR1 and CDR2 sequences are LGHNA and YSLEER. V lost 4 bases to trimming and J lost 7 bases; unmatched junction nucleotides: 0. The CDR3 is CASSRQGNEQFF. The CDR3 nucleotides are TGCGCCAGCAGCCGACAGGGGAATGAGCAGTTCTTC.

The V call is TRBV27, the J call TRBJ1-5; 8 positions agree with TRBD1. From germline, CDR1 is MNHEY and CDR2 SMNVEV (reference sequence). The length of the CDR3 is 16 residues. The V gene end was trimmed by 5 bases and the J gene end by 7 bases; junction bases not matched to a gene: 13. CDR3 DNA sequence: TGTGCCAGCAGTCCCAACCCTCAGGGGGCGAGGCAGCCCCAGCATTTT. It yields the protein CASSPNPQGARQPQHF.

The rearrangement uses TRBV7-2 and TRBJ1-5, with a weak D call TRBD1 (5 bases). This CDR3 is built from 14 residues. Germline V CDR1 and CDR2: SGHTA, FQGNSA. Trimming removed 4 bases at V and 0 bases at J, with 7 bases between. CDR3 loop: CASSWGSSNQPQHF. CDR3 DNA sequence: TGTGCCAGCAGCTGGGGGAGTAGCAATCAGCCCCAGCATTTT.

V is TRBV7-2 and J is TRBJ2-7; D not certain. Trimming left V 5 bases short and J 5 bases short, with 7 bases between. Germline V gene sequence: CDR1 SGHTA, CDR2 FQGNSA. The CDR3 consists of 11 residues. The CDR3 is CASSAVDEQYF. DNA for the CDR3: TGTGCCAGCAGCGCGGTGGACGAGCAGTACTTC.

This chain joins TRBV5-6 and TRBJ2-3, with D unclear. The CDR3 runs 15 residues. CDR1 SGHDT and CDR2 YYEEEE come from the germline V gene. Trimming removed 0 bases from V and 5 bases from J, with 13 bases in between. This CDR3 reads CASSLVGEFQDTQYF. For the CDR3, the DNA is TGTGCCAGCAGCTTGGTAGGAGAGTTTCAAGATACGCAGTATTTT.

The chain combines TRBV28 with TRBJ2-7, with D perhaps matching TRBD1 (5 bases). CDR1 is MDHEN and CDR2 is SYDVKM in the germline V gene. The length of the CDR3 is 14 residues. V was cut by 7 bases and J by 1 base, with 14 bases left in between. As DNA, the CDR3 is TGTGCCAGCAATCCAGGGTCTCTTTCCTACGAGCAGTACTTC. As protein: CASNPGSLSYEQYF.

This rearrangement joins TRBV10-3 to TRBJ1-2, with 8 bases lining up with TRBD1. From germline, CDR1 is ENHRY and CDR2 SYGVKD. This CDR3 is built from 16 residues. V dropped 0 bases and J dropped 4; count of bases not matched to a gene: 7. The CDR3 coding sequence is TGTGCCATCAGTGAGTCGACAGGGGACTGGAGCTATGGCTACACCTTC. It encodes CAISESTGDWSYGYTF.

The chain combines TRBV27 with TRBJ2-7; 10 bases fit TRBD2. With V trimmed by 6 bases and J by 2 bases, 13 bases remained unmatched. This CDR3 is built from 17 residues. CDR1 is MNHEY and CDR2 is SMNVEV in the germline V gene (reference sequence). CDR3 sequence (DNA): TGTGCCAGCAGAGGCCGGCTAGCGGGGGCCCTTACCTACGAGCAGTACTTC. Its protein is CASRGRLAGALTYEQYF.

The rearrangement uses TRBV19 and TRBJ1-1, with TRBD1 matching over 8 bases. The CDR3 has 14 amino acids. V trimming: 4 bases; J trimming: 4 bases; junction bases outside the gene matches: 5. The V gene's germline CDR1 is LNHDA and CDR2 SQIVND (reference sequence). The CDR3 here is CASSTQGAVTEAFF. The CDR3 DNA sequence: TGTGCCAGTAGTACCCAGGGGGCGGTCACTGAAGCTTTCTTT.

Notes on this clone: The junction and the germline gene differ at one end; a read error may be behind it. The chain is built from TRBV5-4 and TRBJ2-7; D not resolved. The CDR3 is made up of 11 amino acids. Per germline, CDR1 SGHNT and CDR2 YYREEE (reference sequence). The DNA for the CDR3 is TGTGCCAGCAGCTCCCCCTATGAGCAGTACTTC. Translated: CASSSPYEQYF. Full variable domain (remainder filled in from reference TRBV5-4 and TRBJ2-7): ETGVTQSPTHLIKTRGQQVTLRCSSQSGHNTVSWYQQALGQGPQFIFQYYREEENGRGNFPPRFSGLQFPNYSSELNVNALELDDSALYLCASSSPYEQYFGPGTRLTVT.

The chain couples TRBV7-2 to TRBJ1-4; D perhaps matches TRBD1 (6 bases). Trimming left V 5 bases short and J 8 bases short, with 15 bases between. Germline CDR1 SGHTA, CDR2 FQGNSA. The CDR3 loop spans 14 amino acids. The CDR3 DNA is TGTGCCAGCAGCCAGGGGTTGAGAGGGGAAAAACTGTTTTTT. Its protein product is CASSQGLRGEKLFF. Drawing the rest from reference TRBV7-2 and TRBJ1-4, the complete variable domain is GAGVSQSPSNKVTEKGKDVELRCDPISGHTALYWYRQSLGQGLEFLIYFQGNSAPDKSGLPSDRFSAERTGGSVSTLTIQRTQQEDSAVYLCASSQGLRGEKLFFGSGTQLSVL.